This TCR beta chain was sequenced for a study of shared clonotypes between healthy human individuals. Terminally differentiated effector memory CD45RA+ cells were left out of the naive CD8 fraction, which was CD45RO-negative and positively selected for CCR7. Original methodology: ImmunoSEQ gave junction-only sequences without quality scores, so filtering differed. The data were produced by immunoSEQ multiplex PCR, yet TCRdb's version contains in-frame clones alone and is incomplete. That table furnishes V, J and clone size, whereas the DNA furnished D and trimming. The sample has roughly 850,000 clones; 95% to 97% are singletons. The sequencing sample was made of naive CD8+ T cells sorted from blood. This TCR was recovered from a man aged 25 to 40 in good health.

The CDR3 loop is CASSSTSGRPHEQFF. In DNA form, the CDR3 reads TGTGCCAGCAGCTCGACTAGCGGGAGGCCGCATGAGCAGTTCTTC. The chain employs TRBV7-3 and TRBJ2-1, with 13 positions matching TRBD2. With 4 bases clipped from V and 8 bases from J, the junction kept 5 bases outside the gene matches. There are 15 residues in the CDR3. Germline CDR1 reads SGHTA; CDR2 reads FQGTGA.